What follows is one TCR beta chain and its context. Its antigen is unknown. TCRdb reprocessed the RT-PCR reads with MiXCR, giving one entry per CDR3 protein. This table holds under 750,000 distinct CDR3 sequences, roughly 10% found once. V lost 4 bases and J lost 3; bases outside the gene matches: 8. CDR1 is MNHEY, CDR2 SMNVEV, per germline (reference sequence). This CDR3 has 15 residues. This record comes from a study of response to subunit inactivated influenza vaccine. General study points: A suggestion made by the authors is that each seasonal influenza vaccination recruits few new T cells.

The chain is built from TRBV27 and TRBJ2-7; 8 nucleotides agree with TRBD2. The sample here was PBMCs from blood, taken on the day of vaccination. The clonotype originates from a man between 45 and 60 years old who received an inactivated influenza vaccine. The CDR3 DNA follows: TGTGCCAGCAGTTCAGTCGGGACTAGACGCTACGAGCAGTACTTC. Protein sequence: CASSSVGTRRYEQYF.